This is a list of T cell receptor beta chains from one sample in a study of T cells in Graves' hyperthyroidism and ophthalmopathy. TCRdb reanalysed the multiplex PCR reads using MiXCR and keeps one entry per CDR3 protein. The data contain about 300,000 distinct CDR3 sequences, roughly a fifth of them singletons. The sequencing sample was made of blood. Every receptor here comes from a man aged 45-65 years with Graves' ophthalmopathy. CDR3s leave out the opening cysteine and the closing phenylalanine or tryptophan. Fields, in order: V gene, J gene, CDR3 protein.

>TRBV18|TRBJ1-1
ASSPYRGGTEAF
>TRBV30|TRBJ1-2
AWSEQGEGYT
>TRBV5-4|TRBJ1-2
ASTNARFGNYGYT
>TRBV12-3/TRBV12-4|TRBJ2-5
ASSGLAGGPSETQY
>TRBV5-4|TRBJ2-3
ASSSGTSGLRGDTQY
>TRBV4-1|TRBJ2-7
ASSPVLSSYEQY
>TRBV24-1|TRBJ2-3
ATRPTGGTDTQY
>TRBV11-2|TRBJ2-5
ASSLVGGAETQY
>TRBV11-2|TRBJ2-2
ASSPGTGKAGELF
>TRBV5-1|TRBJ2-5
ASSLGQGALRAQY
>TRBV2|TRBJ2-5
ASSPTPSSGRAGKTQY
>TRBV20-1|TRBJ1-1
SARDNGLGGWTEAF
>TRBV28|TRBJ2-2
ASSPQPSGRATFSGELF
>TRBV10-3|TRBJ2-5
AISAWLQETQY
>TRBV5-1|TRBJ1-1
ASTGGGGTEAF
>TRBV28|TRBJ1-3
ASSLKTGTGNTIY
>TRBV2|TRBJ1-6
ASSASSPNSPLH
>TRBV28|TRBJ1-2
ASSLNRNYGYT
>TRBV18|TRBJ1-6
ASSPRQGDSPLH
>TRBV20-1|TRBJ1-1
SARPTGGFENTEAF
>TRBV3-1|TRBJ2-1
ASSQPGQGGEQS
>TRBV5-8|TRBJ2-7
ASSLTSGYEQY
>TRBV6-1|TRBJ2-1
ASSEGLAGVFNLDEQF
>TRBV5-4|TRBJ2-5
ASSRYGDETQY
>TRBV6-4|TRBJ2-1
ASRRVAGATHEQF
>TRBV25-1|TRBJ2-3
ASSSFSGGTGGSDTQY
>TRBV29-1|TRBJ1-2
SVGVGDGYT